The clone carrying this T cell receptor (beta chain) was detected a few times. The antigen is unknown. These data originate in a study of cytomegalovirus exposure and HLA in healthy donors. Study-level information: Genotyping showed around 81% of 350 to 400 donors falling in the Caucasian-associated ancestry cluster.

Germline loops: CDR1 SGHRS, CDR2 YFSETQ. There are 14 residues in the CDR3. V lost 4 bases to trimming and J lost 2 bases, with 13 bases between them. Overall study results and limits: From TCR beta sequences, most subjects' HLA-A and HLA-B alleles were reportedly predicted accurately. A previous analysis found most TCR beta V segments productive roughly 90% or roughly 30% of the time.

PCR used 60 Vbeta primers and 13 Jbeta primers. Only in-frame clones appear in the TCRdb table, and some are missing; sequencing was by immunoSEQ multiplex PCR. The sample records about 130,000 clones, roughly 70% being singletons. The receptor was derived from a man aged 35 to 55 in good health and CMV-seropositive. The chain has TRBV5-1 and TRBJ2-7, with a tentative D call TRBD1 (5 bases). Sequencing was done on a sample of PBMCs. Here the CDR3 reads CASSDLGHTYEQYF. In DNA form, the CDR3 reads TGCGCCAGCAGCGACCTAGGACATACCTACGAGCAGTACTTC.